This TCR beta chain derives from a study of T-cell memory formation after mild COVID-19. V was cut by 6 bases and J by 1 base, with 13 bases left in between. This CDR3 contains 14 residues. Study-wide results and limits: For second-wave clones that peaked at day 37, SARS-CoV-2 specificity went unverified. Pre-infection memory showed some responding clones, and this suggested that cross-reactive memory joined. Contracting CD4+ clones were located mainly in CM and EM, and CD8+ clones in EMRA.

There are a few counts of this clonotype. Its specificity is unknown. Sample barcodes and UMIs were carried by the TCR alpha and TCR beta cDNA libraries that 5'RACE generated with constant-segment primers. TCRdb re-analysed the 5' RACE reads in MiXCR, keeping a single row per CDR3 protein. The data hold about 410,000 distinct CDR3 sequences, with 23% observed a single time. The chain couples TRBV12-3 or TRBV12-4 to TRBJ2-7; D is possibly TRBD1 (5 bases). This clonotype was sampled from an adult woman who had mild COVID-19 (a few samples of this study predate the infection). Cell type and time point are not known. The sequenced sample was PBMCs or a T cell subset sorted from them (not recorded which). The CDR3 is CASSMGQLSYEQYF. In DNA form, the CDR3 reads TGTGCCAGCAGCATGGGGCAGCTTTCCTACGAGCAGTACTTC.